This record covers a single TCR beta chain. What it binds is unknown. Germline and junction disagree at one end, which may indicate a read error. The identical CDR3 is also encoded by other nucleotide sequences in the sample. The data derive from a study of shared clonotypes between healthy human individuals. At the level of the study: The people who gave samples were two women and a few men aged 18 to 49. CD8 memory received one plate per donor, CD8 naive two, CD4 memory three and CD4 naive three.

Germline V gene sequence: CDR1 SGHNT, CDR2 YYREEE (reference sequence). The CDR3 runs to 15 residues. Study conclusions and caveats: Estimated richness was generally greater in naive than memory subsets. A few donors showed sharing of 4.5% to 6% of naive CD4 clonotypes.

The method was immunoSEQ multiplex PCR; TCRdb's version includes in-frame clones alone and lacks a portion of them. The table records 2 million to 2.5 million clones, more than 85% of them present only once. The TCR comes from a man younger than 35 in good health. Some clones in this sample may be carry-over from other donors' samples. The sample taken for sequencing was naive CD4+ T cells from PBMCs. Documented subset: CD45RA+ positively selected. The J gene is TRBJ2-7, the V gene TRBV5-4; 8 positions match TRBD1. The CDR3 region has the DNA TGTGCCAGCAGACCTAGCCGGGACAGGCACAGCGAGCAGTATTTC. It translates to CASRPSRDRHSEQYF.